The clone carrying this T cell receptor (beta chain) was detected many times. Its antigen is undetermined. The trim removed 1 base at V and 2 bases at J, leaving 3 bases unmatched. The germline gives CDR1 DFQATT, CDR2 SNEGSKA (reference sequence). This CDR3 is built from 14 residues. The sample originates from a study of T cell repertoires in cytomegalovirus infection. Across the study: CMV infection together with matching HLA type was indicated by public TCR beta signatures.

TCRdb re-analysed the reads in MiXCR, keeping a single row per CDR3 protein. The sample records 200,000 to 300,000 distinct CDR3 sequences, about 5.9% being singletons. Study-wide results and caveats: People with CMV and the relevant HLA were identified by cumulative public TCR beta family frequency. In two of eight donors, the top clonotype was HLA-C-restricted CMV-specific.

Sequencing was carried out using PBMCs. This chain links TRBV20-1 with TRBJ2-7, with 9 bases aligning to TRBD1. The receptor was isolated from a human donor in good health (CMV status not recorded). Some clones in this sample may be carry-over from other donors' samples. This chain's CDR3 is CSARGGQGPYEQYF. CDR3 bases: TGCAGTGCTAGAGGTGGACAGGGGCCCTACGAGCAGTACTTC.